A selection of T cell receptor beta chains follows, all from one sample in a study of metastatic and nonmetastatic thyroid tumors. Via MiXCR, TCRdb re-called the PCR reads. The table includes about 16,000 clones, around 24% detected once. Sequencing was carried out using tumor tissue. Every receptor here comes from a male donor with papillary thyroid cancer or a benign thyroid nodule (not recorded which). Some clones in this sample may be carry-over from other donors' samples. The CDR3 runs from the conserved cysteine through the conserved F or W. D genes are given only for firm matches. Not all rows give a size; the values are once, few, many and, for expanded clones, a class.

size | D | J | V | CDR3 | DNA
. | TRBD2 | TRBJ2-7 | TRBV28 | CASSQGGLAGISSYEQYF | TGTGCCAGCAGCCAGGGGGGACTAGCGGGCATTAGCTCCTACGAGCAGTACTTC
many | . | TRBJ2-3 | TRBV27 | CASSYRDNTDTQYF | TGTGCCAGCAGTTACCGGGACAACACAGATACGCAGTATTTT
medium-sized | . | TRBJ2-1 | TRBV6-1 | CASFSTFSYNEQFF | TGTGCCAGCTTTTCCACATTCTCCTACAATGAGCAGTTCTTC
few | TRBD1 | TRBJ1-4 | TRBV12-3/TRBV12-4 | CASSQGGANEKLFF | TGTGCCAGCAGTCAGGGGGGAGCTAATGAAAAACTGTTTTTT
. | . | TRBJ1-6 | TRBV3-1 | CASSQASNSPLHF | TGTGCCAGCAGCCAAGCGAGTAATTCACCCCTCCACTTT
. | TRBD2 | TRBJ2-1 | TRBV6-6 | CASSHRGLAGGFNEQFF | TGTGCCAGCAGTCATCGGGGACTAGCGGGAGGGTTCAATGAGCAGTTCTTC
medium-sized | TRBD2 | TRBJ2-2 | TRBV6-1 | CASSGSGGDAGELFF | TGTGCCAGCAGTGGGAGCGGGGGGGACGCCGGGGAGCTGTTTTTT
. | . | TRBJ2-7 | TRBV20-1 | CSALKMTAYEQYF | TGCAGTGCCCTCAAGATGACGGCCTACGAGCAGTACTTC
many | . | TRBJ1-3 | TRBV9 | CASSVLDASSGNTIYF | TGTGCCAGCAGCGTTTTAGACGCGAGCTCTGGAAACACCATATATTTT
few | TRBD2 | TRBJ2-2 | TRBV6-1 | CASSPRLAGVIGELFF | TGTGCCAGCAGTCCCAGACTAGCGGGAGTAATCGGGGAGCTGTTTTTT
few | . | TRBJ1-1 | TRBV5-1 | CASNCGLPIGTEALF | TGCGCCAGCAACTGCGGTCTGCCGATTGGCACTGAAGCTCTCTTT
. | . | TRBJ1-1 | TRBV5-1 | CASSLQGERTEAFF | TGCGCCAGCAGTCTACAGGGAGAGAGGACTGAAGCTTTCTTT
. | . | TRBJ1-2 | TRBV20-1 | CSAMGRLGNYGYTF | TGCAGTGCGATGGGGCGACTAGGCAACTATGGCTACACCTTC
. | . | TRBJ1-3 | TRBV28 | CASSPPGADGPGNTIYF | TGTGCCAGCAGTCCTCCCGGGGCAGATGGGCCAGGAAACACCATATATTTT
. | . | TRBJ2-6 | TRBV5-1 | CASSLEGQGYSGANVLTF | TGCGCCAGCAGCTTGGAGGGGCAGGGATACTCTGGGGCCAACGTCCTGACTTTC
. | TRBD1 | TRBJ1-6 | TRBV30 | CAWRGPGQGDSPLHF | TGTGCCTGGAGGGGACCGGGACAGGGGGATTCACCCCTCCACTTT
many | . | TRBJ2-5 | TRBV5-1 | CASSNTETQYF | TGCGCCAGCTCCAACACGGAGACCCAGTACTTC
. | TRBD2 | TRBJ2-5 | TRBV20-1 | CSAVSGGLKTQYF | TGCAGTGCTGTTAGCGGGGGGTTGAAGACCCAGTACTTC
many | TRBD1 | TRBJ2-2 | TRBV5-1 | CASSPDRGGYTGELFF | TGCGCCAGCAGCCCCGACAGGGGGGGATACACCGGGGAGCTGTTTTTT
many | . | TRBJ2-2 | TRBV18 | CASSPWEDPTGELFF | TGTGCCAGCTCACCATGGGAGGACCCAACCGGGGAGCTGTTTTTT
. | TRBD1 | TRBJ2-2 | TRBV5-1 | CASSLGSTGTGELFF | TGCGCCAGCAGCTTGGGATCGACAGGGACCGGGGAGCTGTTTTTT
. | . | TRBJ2-7 | TRBV5-5 | CASSRDFAYEQYF | TGTGCCAGCAGCCGGGACTTCGCCTACGAGCAGTACTTC
few | . | TRBJ2-2 | TRBV6-1 | CASYVGLGNTVELFF | TGTGCCAGCTACGTTGGGCTAGGAAACACCGTGGAGCTGTTTTTT
many | . | TRBJ1-2 | TRBV7-9 | CASSLGADYGYTF | TGTGCCAGCAGCTTAGGGGCAGACTATGGCTACACCTTC
. | . | TRBJ2-3 | TRBV20-1 | CSAREFEGVNQPQYF | TGCAGTGCTAGAGAATTTGAGGGGGTGAATCAGCCCCAGTATTTT
. | . | TRBJ2-7 | TRBV6-1 | CASPGTGFYEQYF | TGTGCCAGCCCCGGTACAGGGTTTTACGAGCAGTACTTC
many | . | TRBJ1-2 | TRBV6-1 | CASRYIGQNYGYTF | TGTGCCAGCAGGTACATAGGACAGAACTATGGCTACACCTTC
many | . | TRBJ1-2 | TRBV2 | CASTEAQLGGYTF | TGTGCCAGCACAGAGGCCCAGTTGGGTGGCTACACCTTC
. | . | TRBJ2-7 | TRBV3-1 | CASSRPGTRIYEQYF | TGTGCCAGCAGCCGACCCGGGACAAGGATCTACGAGCAGTACTTC
. | TRBD2 | TRBJ2-7 | TRBV12-3/TRBV12-4 | CASSLTGGSHPPPNEQYF | TGTGCCAGCAGTCTCACGGGGGGTTCCCACCCCCCGCCGAACGAGCAGTACTTC
few | TRBD2 | TRBJ2-3 | TRBV29-1 | CSVEGIGLADVSGTQYF | TGCAGCGTTGAAGGGATCGGACTAGCGGATGTCTCAGGTACGCAGTATTTT
. | . | TRBJ2-2 | TRBV6-1 | CASTPGYANTGELFF | TGTGCCAGCACCCCGGGATACGCGAACACCGGGGAGCTGTTTTTT
medium-sized | . | TRBJ1-5 | TRBV6-1 | CASKAQGGSSYQPQHF | TGTGCCAGCAAGGCGCAGGGAGGGTCAAGCTATCAGCCCCAGCATTTT
many | TRBD1 | TRBJ1-6 | TRBV30 | CAWGQGYNSPLHF | TGTGCCTGGGGACAGGGTTATAATTCACCCCTCCACTTT
many | . | TRBJ1-5 | TRBV27 | CASSRTRETNQPQHF | TGTGCCAGCAGTCGGACTCGGGAAACAAATCAGCCCCAGCATTTT
. | . | TRBJ2-3 | TRBV6-9 | CASSSLYSTDTQYF | TGTGCCAGCAGTTCATTATATAGCACAGATACGCAGTATTTT
medium-sized | TRBD1 | TRBJ2-7 | TRBV6-1 | CASSWRAGTGVNEQYF | TGTGCCAGCAGTTGGCGGGCCGGGACAGGGGTAAACGAGCAGTACTTC
many | . | TRBJ2-3 | TRBV6-1 | CASSQGGKSLDTQYF | TGTGCCAGCAGCCAAGGGGGAAAATCCTTGGATACGCAGTATTTT
medium-sized | . | TRBJ1-2 | TRBV9 | CASSVDRRAGTNYGYTF | TGTGCCAGCAGCGTAGACCGCAGGGCGGGAACTAACTATGGCTACACCTTC
. | TRBD2 | TRBJ2-5 | TRBV7-9 | CASSSQSGMQETQYF | TGTGCCAGCAGCTCCCAGAGCGGGATGCAAGAGACCCAGTACTTC
once | . | TRBJ2-6 | TRBV7-8 | CASSLGPGPGVNVLTF | TGTGCCAGCAGCTTAGGGCCCGGGCCTGGTGTCAACGTCCTGACTTTC
many | . | TRBJ2-3 | TRBV2 | CASRGRGHSTDTQYF | TGTGCCAGCAGGGGGCGTGGACACAGCACAGATACGCAGTATTTT
many | TRBD1 | TRBJ1-1 | TRBV2 | CASSSATGGQNTEAFF | TGTGCCAGCAGCTCCGCGACAGGGGGCCAGAACACTGAAGCTTTCTTT
many | . | TRBJ1-1 | TRBV4-1 | CASSQGRLGHTEAFF | TGCGCCAGCAGCCAAGGACGACTGGGCCACACTGAAGCTTTCTTT
many | . | TRBJ1-2 | TRBV28 | CASSATGGYGYTF | TGTGCCAGCAGTGCTACCGGAGGCTATGGCTACACCTTC
many | TRBD2 | TRBJ2-3 | TRBV20-1 | CSARYDGGLAGGPLLDTQYF | TGCAGTGCTAGGTACGACGGCGGCCTAGCGGGAGGGCCTCTGCTAGATACGCAGTATTTT
medium-sized | . | TRBJ1-3 | TRBV6-1 | CATKSSGNTIYF | TGTGCCACTAAGAGCTCTGGAAACACCATATATTTT
. | TRBD1 | TRBJ2-5 | TRBV4-1 | CGSILYPGQEDGAQYF | TGCGGCAGCATCCTATATCCGGGACAGGAAGATGGGGCCCAGTACTTC
. | . | TRBJ1-6 | TRBV12-3/TRBV12-4 | CASSLYNSPLHF | TGTGCCAGCAGCCTTTATAATTCACCCCTCCACTTT
many | TRBD2 | TRBJ2-4 | TRBV20-1 | CSAREGGLDANIQYF | TGCAGTGCTAGAGAGGGAGGGCTGGACGCGAACATTCAGTACTTC
. | TRBD1 | TRBJ1-4 | TRBV3-1 | CASSLFRDRDWANEKLFF | TGTGCCAGCAGCCTATTCCGGGACAGGGATTGGGCTAATGAAAAACTGTTTTTT
many | TRBD1 | TRBJ2-3 | TRBV20-1 | CSSNSLLPGQGIRSTDTQYF | TGCAGTTCTAACTCTCTCTTACCGGGACAGGGGATCCGAAGCACAGATACGCAGTATTTT
few | . | TRBJ2-2 | TRBV27 | CASSFYGPNTGELFF | TGTGCCAGCAGTTTCTACGGACCGAACACTGGTGAGCTGTTTTTT
medium-sized | . | TRBJ1-6 | TRBV2 | CATYSRTVNSPLHF | TGTGCCACCTATTCTAGGACAGTTAATTCACCCCTCCACTTT
many | . | TRBJ2-3 | TRBV10-3 | CAISDKRGTDTQYF | TGTGCCATCAGTGACAAGCGGGGCACAGATACGCAGTATTTT